This T cell receptor (beta chain) stems from a study of blood T cells in healthy people across ages. General study results and limits: Older age coincided with a roughly linear decline in TCR beta diversity per million T cells. For the donors, CMV status was unknown and possibly confounded expanded clonotype changes.

CDR3 length: 13 amino acids. V lost 5 bases and J lost 4, with 11 bases in between. With respect to this clonotype: Its antigen is still unknown.

The authors isolated at least 6 million PBMCs per sample. Per sample, at least 6 micrograms of total RNA were extracted. Primers used in a second PCR of roughly 7 to 12 cycles were a sample-barcoded 5' primer and a J-beta primer mix. TCRdb used MiXCR to reprocess the 5' RACE reads, holding one entry per CDR3 protein. Altogether 1.8 million or so distinct CDR3 sequences are present, about two fifths being singletons, with the ten largest covering under 25%. The chain recombines TRBV12-3 or TRBV12-4 with TRBJ1-2; no clear D gene. What was sequenced was blood. The TCR sequence derives from a human donor in good health. Here the CDR3 reads CASSGPSFYGYTF. The CDR3 DNA is TGTGCCAGCAGTGGCCCCTCTTTCTATGGCTACACCTTC.